The 6 T cell receptor beta chains below were found in one sample sequenced in a study of cytomegalovirus exposure and HLA in healthy donors. The PCR used 60 Vbeta and 13 Jbeta primers. Assay: immunoSEQ multiplex PCR; the TCRdb copy retains only in-frame clones and omits some. The sample comprises approximately 140,000 clones, nearly 80% of which are singletons, and 5.1% rests with the top ten. The sample was PBMCs. The receptors derive from a male donor in good health and CMV-seronegative.

This chain links TRBV2 with TRBJ2-2; D is perhaps TRBD2 (6 bases). CDR3 size: 13 residues. CDR1 is SNHLY, CDR2 FYNNEI, per germline. V gave up 3 bases and J gave up 7 bases, with 9 bases separating them. The CDR3 region is CASSDLGLGELFF. CDR3 sequence (DNA): TGTGCCAGCAGTGATTTGGGACTCGGGGAGCTGTTTTTT. Using reference TRBV2 and TRBJ2-2 for the parts outside the CDR3, the full variable domain is EPEVTQTPSHQVTQMGQEVILRCVPISNHLYFYWYRQILGQKVEFLVSFYNNEISEKSEIFDDQFSVERPDGSNFTLKIRSTKLEDSAMYFCASSDLGLGELFFGEGSRLTVL.

V and J are TRBV11-2 and TRBJ1-1; 11 nucleotides match TRBD1. V trimming: 4 bases; J trimming: 10 bases; junction bases outside the gene matches: 14. Germline loops: CDR1 SGHAT, CDR2 FQNNGV. The CDR3 sequence is 16 residues long. CDR3 DNA sequence: TGTGCCAGCAGCTCGTGGACAGGGGGCGCGAATAGGGGAGCTTTCTTT. This encodes CASSSWTGGANRGAFF.

This clone was seen a handful of times. In DNA form, the CDR3 reads TGTGCCAGCAGCCCCCGACACTACCGGGGGGGCACTGAAGCTTTCTTT. The encoded protein is CASSPRHYRGGTEAFF. The chain links TRBV11-3 to TRBJ1-1; maybe TRBD1 (5 bases). V was shortened by 5 bases and J by 4 bases, with 20 bases between the two germline ends. The germline V gene encodes CDR1 SGHNT and CDR2 YENEEA. CDR3 length equals 16 residues.

This clone was counted a few times. The V and J genes are TRBV30 and TRBJ1-1, with TRBD1 matching over 7 bases. V lost 3 bases and J lost 5; bases outside the gene matches: 6. Germline V gene data show CDR1 as GTSNPN and CDR2 as SVGIG (reference sequence). The CDR3 extends over 13 amino acids. The CDR3 protein is CAWRQTTGTEAFF. CDR3 coding DNA: TGTGCCTGGAGACAAACGACAGGGACTGAAGCTTTCTTT.

This clone was picked up one time. This sequence joins TRBV28 and TRBJ1-1, with 8 bases identical to TRBD1. The trim removed 6 bases at V and 7 bases at J, leaving 13 bases unmatched. The CDR3 covers 15 residues. From germline, CDR1 is MDHEN and CDR2 SYDVKM. In DNA, the CDR3 is TGTGCCAGCAGGACGGCCGGGACAGGAACTATTGAAGCTTTCTTT. Its translation: CASRTAGTGTIEAFF.

The chain recombines TRBV4-3 with TRBJ1-6; D is unresolved. This CDR3 comprises 18 residues. Trimming pared 0 bases from V and 10 bases from J, leaving 22 bases between. Germline-derived CDR1 and CDR2 are LGHNA and YSLEER. CDR3 loop: CASSQDPSTAGYLSPLHF. CDR3 DNA: TGCGCCAGCAGCCAAGATCCCTCCACCGCAGGCTATCTCTCACCCCTCCACTTT.